The 14 T cell receptor beta chains below all came from one sample that was sequenced in a study of blood T cell repertoires in COVID-19 (TCRdb year 2020). The library relied on the immunoSEQ multiplex PCR assay. The source is immuneACCESS, and TCRdb retained only in-frame sequences with V and J called. Part of the clones is not carried over; for the studies checked, unresolved V genes explain less than half of this, and the remainder is unexplained. This sample has a few hundred thousand clones in its table, and roughly 90% of those were observed once. The top ten hold 3% of the sample. The specimen sequenced was PBMCs or T cells enriched from blood (not recorded which). These receptors were collected from a woman aged 30 to 39 who had recovered from COVID-19.

The rearrangement uses TRBV28 and TRBJ2-2; no firm D call. V lost 4 bases and J 5 bases, leaving 11 bases between the germline ends. This CDR3 comprises 14 residues. Per germline, CDR1 MDHEN and CDR2 SYDVKM. Here the CDR3 reads CASSSSLRTGELFF. CDR3 sequence (DNA): TGTGCCAGCAGTTCAAGCCTGAGGACCGGGGAGCTGTTTTTT.

This chain uses TRBV27 with TRBJ2-1; possible D gene TRBD2, 7 bases. V lost 5 bases to trimming and J lost 7 bases, with 18 bases between them. Looked up from germline, CDR1 is MNHEY and CDR2 is SMNVEV (reference sequence). The CDR3 extends over 15 amino acids. In DNA form, the CDR3 reads TGTGCCAGCAGTCAGACGACCGGGGGGCCAAATGAGCAGTTCTTC. Its translation: CASSQTTGGPNEQFF.

J is TRBJ2-3 and V is TRBV5-1; D perhaps matches TRBD2 (5 bases). This CDR3 comprises 14 residues. Germline V lookup: CDR1 SGHRS, CDR2 YFSETQ. V was pared by 1 base and J by 2 bases, with 8 bases between. The CDR3 coding sequence is TGCGCCAGCAGCTTGCGGGGAAACACAGATACGCAGTATTTT. Translated, it gives CASSLRGNTDTQYF.

The rearrangement links TRBV25-1 to TRBJ2-3; 10 bases agree with TRBD2. The CDR3 has 16 amino acids. The trim removed 2 bases at V and 5 bases at J, leaving 7 bases unmatched. Germline CDR1 is MGHDK and CDR2 is SYGVNS. The CDR3 DNA sequence: TGTGCCAGCAGTGAACCAGCGGGAGGGATGGGAGATACGCAGTATTTT. Amino acids: CASSEPAGGMGDTQYF. The full variable domain, with the rest looked up from reference TRBV25-1 and TRBJ2-3, is EADIYQTPRYLVIGTGKKITLECSQTMGHDKMYWYQQDPGMELHLIHYSYGVNSTEKGDLSSESTVSRIRTEHFPLTLESARPSHTSQYLCASSEPAGGMGDTQYFGPGTRLTVL.

This chain uses TRBV14 with TRBJ1-3; unclear D gene. The V and J ends lost 0 bases and 0 bases respectively, with 6 bases between them. Germline V gives CDR1 SGHDN, CDR2 FVKESK. The CDR3 is 15 amino acids. This chain's CDR3 is CASSQDSSSGNTIYF. CDR3 coding DNA: TGTGCCAGCAGCCAAGATAGCTCCTCTGGAAACACCATATATTTT.

The chain has TRBV30 and TRBJ1-5; tentatively, D is TRBD1 (6 bases). V lost 2 bases and J lost 7, with 15 bases in between. Germline loops: CDR1 GTSNPN, CDR2 SVGIG (reference sequence). The CDR3 is 14 residues long. The chain's CDR3 is CAWSTRDIIQPQHF. The CDR3 DNA sequence: TGTGCCTGGAGTACCCGGGACATCATCCAGCCCCAGCATTTT.

The chain recombines TRBV28 with TRBJ1-6, with 7 bases fitting TRBD1. Germline trimming cut 1 base from V and 10 bases from J; bases unmatched to any gene: 10. Looked up from germline, CDR1 is MDHEN and CDR2 is SYDVKM. The CDR3 contains 16 residues. The CDR3 DNA follows: TGTGCCAGCAGTTTATCTTATCGACAGGGTGGCTCACCCCTCCACTTT. Translation: CASSLSYRQGGSPLHF. Full variable domain (missing parts from reference TRBV28 and TRBJ1-6): DVKVTQSSRYLVKRTGEKVFLECVQDMDHENMFWYRQDPGLGLRLIYFSYDVKMKEKGDIPEGYSVSREKKERFSLILESASTNQTSMYLCASSLSYRQGGSPLHFGNGTRLTVT.

This chain joins TRBV6-5 and TRBJ1-2; a weak D match, TRBD1 (6 bases). This CDR3 comprises 14 residues. Germline loops: CDR1 MNHEY, CDR2 SVGAGI. Trimming took 5 bases from V and 0 from J, leaving 10 bases between them. CDR3 sequence (DNA): TGTGCCAGCAGTCGACAGGACTCTAACTATGGCTACACCTTC. Translation gives CASSRQDSNYGYTF.

V usage is TRBV28 and J usage is TRBJ1-3; D is undetermined. Trimming took off 1 base at V and 0 bases at J, with 13 bases between the two ends. Germline CDR1 MDHEN, CDR2 SYDVKM. This CDR3 comprises 17 residues. CDR3 residues: CASSLFGQALSGNTIYF. The DNA for the CDR3 is TGTGCCAGCAGTTTATTCGGCCAGGCCCTCTCTGGAAACACCATATATTTT.

This chain joins TRBV7-9 and TRBJ2-2, with 10 bases aligning to TRBD2. Trimming removed 5 bases from V and 0 bases from J; junction bases left unmatched: 12. The V gene's germline CDR1 is SEHNR and CDR2 FQNEAQ (reference sequence). This CDR3 has 19 residues. The CDR3 reads CASSLGGLAGVSNTGELFF. In DNA form, the CDR3 reads TGTGCCAGCAGCCTCGGGGGGCTAGCGGGAGTTTCGAACACCGGGGAGCTGTTTTTT.

The rearrangement joins TRBV3-1 (or the pseudogene TRBV3-2) to TRBJ2-2; D might be TRBD2 (6 bases). With 3 bases removed from V and 5 bases from J, the gap between germline ends came to 16 bases. CDR3 size: 16 residues. Germline-derived CDR1 and CDR2 are LGHDT and YNNKEL (reference sequence). The CDR3 DNA is TGTGCCAGCAGCCATGGGGGAGGTCCGAGAACCGGGGAGCTGTTTTTT. Translation: CASSHGGGPRTGELFF.

This chain joins TRBV2 and TRBJ2-7; unclear D gene. Germline CDR1 reads SNHLY; CDR2 reads FYNNEI. Trimming stripped 0 bases from V and 3 bases from J, with 9 bases between. The CDR3 contains 14 residues. This CDR3 is CASSEALLVYEQYF. Written as DNA, the CDR3 is TGTGCCAGCAGTGAAGCGCTTCTAGTCTACGAGCAGTACTTC.

V and J are TRBV11-2 and TRBJ2-1; 12 bases line up with TRBD2. Germline CDR1 reads SGHAT; CDR2 reads FQNNGV. This CDR3 is 15 amino acids long. V lost 5 bases and J lost 7; bases outside the gene matches: 6. For the CDR3, the DNA is TGTGCCAGCAGCCGAACTAGCGGGGGGTTTAATGAGCAGTTCTTC. It encodes CASSRTSGGFNEQFF.

This clone has a single count. CDR3 sequence (DNA): TGTGCCAGCAGCTTAGGGGCCGGGACAAGGAGTGGCTACACCTTC. Its translation: CASSLGAGTRSGYTF. J is TRBJ1-2 and V is TRBV7-6; D might be TRBD1 (6 bases). Germline CDR1 and CDR2: SGHVS and FNYEAQ. The CDR3 has 15 residues. Trimming removed 1 base from V and 7 bases from J, with 16 bases in between.